The TCR beta chain described here comes from a study of OX40 agonist ivuxolimab in advanced cancers. The V gene's germline CDR1 is SGHTA and CDR2 FQGNSA. V lost 3 bases and J lost 3, with 12 bases in between. This CDR3 is 15 amino acids long. Clones were read by immunoSEQ multiplex PCR, and TCRdb kept only the in-frame ones, dropping some. Of about 76,000 clones listed, roughly 87% are singletons. Here the sequenced sample was CD4+ or CD8+ T cells sorted from blood, taken in a trial of the OX40 agonist ivuxolimab. This chain links TRBV7-2 with TRBJ1-5; D perhaps matches TRBD1 (6 bases). This TCR derives from an adult with an advanced solid tumor such as melanoma, head and neck, liver or kidney cancer. The CDR3 reads CASSFTGQTNQPQHF. The CDR3 coding sequence is TGTGCCAGCAGCTTCACTGGACAGACCAATCAGCCCCAGCATTTT.